What follows are 5 T cell receptor beta chains derived from one specimen sequenced in a study of Tregs in tolerant kidney transplant recipients. Clones were read by immunoSEQ multiplex PCR, and TCRdb kept only the in-frame ones, dropping some. The listing contains approximately 30,000 clones. The nonmyeloablative bone marrow transplants came from related graft donors, with transient mixed chimerism. Material: CD4+ T cells from blood (PBMCs), obtained 24 months after the transplant. The receptors stem from a human patient who received a combined kidney and bone marrow transplant. Some T cells may be transferred from the graft donor.

Remarks on this clone: The CDR3 end lies 3 residues beyond the end of the read and is filled in from the germline J gene. The V and J genes are TRBV2 and TRBJ2-2, with D unresolved. The CDR3 totals 13 residues. The ends were cut back, 7 bases at V and 1 base at J, with 7 bases in the middle. CDR1 is SNHLY and CDR2 is FYNNEI in the germline V gene. CDR3 bases read: TGTGCCAGCAACTCATGGAACACCGGGGAG. This codes for CASNSWNTGE. The complete CDR3 protein is CASNSWNTGELFF.

Comment on this clone: The read comes to an end 3 residues before the CDR3 does, leaving the germline J gene to fill in the end. The chain recombines TRBV19 with TRBJ1-5; a possible D gene is TRBD1 (6 bases). This CDR3 contains 13 residues. V was clipped by 7 bases and J by 5 bases, with 12 bases between them. Germline lookup yields CDR1 LNHDA and CDR2 SQIVND (reference sequence). The CDR3 DNA, read in part, is TGTGCCAGTAAACAGGGACCCCATCAGCCC. Translated, it gives CASKQGPHQP. From start to end, the CDR3 is CASKQGPHQPQHF.

To note about this clone: Read sequence stops 3 residues before the CDR3 end, and the germline J gene provides the missing end. The chain has TRBV7-2 and TRBJ1-5; 7 bases match TRBD1. V lost 5 bases and J lost 3; bases outside the gene matches: 7. The CDR3 extends over 15 amino acids. The germline CDR1 and CDR2 sequences are SGHTA and FQGNSA. The CDR3 bases that were read are TGTGCCAGCAGCATACAGGGGATGGACAATCAGCCC. Encoded protein: CASSIQGMDNQP. The full CDR3 is CASSIQGMDNQPQHF. Based on the CDR3 plus reference TRBV7-2 and TRBJ1-5, the full variable domain is GAGVSQSPSNKVTEKGKDVELRCDPISGHTALYWYRQSLGQGLEFLIYFQGNSAPDKSGLPSDRFSAERTGGSVSTLTIQRTQQEDSAVYLCASSIQGMDNQPQHFGDGTRLSIL.

The chain's CDR3 is CSADGSASNTGELFF. Partial CDR3 DNA: TGCAGTGCTGATGGGTCGGCTAGTAACACCGGGGAG. J is TRBJ2-2 and V is TRBV20-1, with D unresolved. The CDR3 is cut off 3 residues early in the read; its end comes from the germline J gene. V was trimmed by 5 bases and J by 2 bases, leaving 15 bases between them. The CDR3 runs 15 residues. Germline CDR1 reads DFQATT; CDR2 reads SNEGSKA (reference sequence).

Concerning this clone: The CDR3 extends 3 residues past the end of the read, so its final part is completed from the germline J gene. V and J are TRBV29-1 and TRBJ1-4; 9 nucleotides agree with TRBD1. The CDR3 spans 13 residues. CDR1 SQVTM and CDR2 ANQGSEA come from the germline V gene. V shed 4 bases and J 5 bases; nucleotides not matched to a gene: 2. The sequenced part of the CDR3 DNA is TGCAGCGTTGCCGGGACAGGGAATGAAAAA. It translates to CSVAGTGNEK. The entire CDR3 reads CSVAGTGNEKLFF.